Sequencing of this TCR beta chain was carried out in a study of shared clonotypes between healthy human individuals (dated by TCRdb to the early 2020s). For the wider study: The cohort included three men and a couple of women between 18 and 49 years of age. For each donor, three plates each were used for CD4 naive and CD4 memory, two plates were used for CD8 naive, and one plate was used for CD8 memory. Between about 0.8 and 9 billion PBMCs per donor were obtained by leukapheresis. To increase sequencing depth and limit assay-specific biases, different laboratories used diverse techniques to prepare libraries and sequence TCR repertoires. To estimate repertoire size and how much clonotype sharing occurs between individuals, the study deeply sequenced the blood TCR repertoires of about five healthy adults. The paper's findings and limits, for the study overall: Because the study included only a small number of donors, the genetic and exposure-history diversity represented was limited. Naive subsets generally had larger estimated clonotype richness than memory subsets did. Sampling was restricted to blood, and TCR repertoires in tissues likely differ from the TCR repertoires found in blood. Sharing across several donors was observed for roughly 5% of naive CD4, 3% to 4% of naive CD8, about 2.3% of memory CD4, and about 0.38% of memory CD8 clonotypes. Clonotypes shared by all four sorted-subset donors showed higher generation probabilities than non-shared clonotypes. Rarefaction of sorted-subset datasets indicated incomplete sequencing despite the large sequencing depth. Pairwise subsampling led to the expectation that sequencing depth would affect the degree of clonotype sharing among donors.

About this clone itself: This receptor's antigen is unknown. The input lacks base qualities; no much larger clone sits a single base away.

CDR1 and CDR2 (MNHEY, SMNVEV) derive from the germline V gene (reference sequence). Measured from the cysteine to the phenylalanine, the CDR3 is 17 residues long. The read is trimmed to its CDR3 DNA, 51 bases read in frame from base 1. V ends up 2 bases short and J 5 bases short, with an unmatched junction base count of 9. Donors were healthy HIV-negative adults with no recently reported acute infections or vaccinations. Every donor was a Caucasian adult residing in Nashville, Tennessee, USA. CD4+ T cells were enriched through magnetic negative selection, after which naive cells were positively selected on CD45RA and the remaining negative fraction served as the memory subset. After blood collection by leukapheresis, PBMCs were isolated using Ficoll-Histopaque density gradient centrifugation and then cryopreserved in the vapor phase of liquid nitrogen. Purity and quantity of every magnetically sorted T cell population were checked by analytical flow cytometry. From each sorted fraction, genomic DNA was isolated and quantified by UV absorbance on a Nanodrop 2000c.

Using the deep immunoSEQ assay, multiplex PCR amplified TCR CDR3 regions from genomic DNA. Genomic DNA extracted from each cell subset was distributed evenly over all wells of several immunoSEQ 96-well plates, and each plate served as one replicate. For sorted subsets, approximately 200 ng of genomic DNA, equivalent to some 30,000 T cell genomes, went into each replicate PCR. Purified libraries were quantified with a Qubit 3.0 fluorometer, sized on a Bioanalyzer 2100, and re-quantified with the KAPA Library Quantification kit. Every immunoSEQ 96-well plate was sequenced on a dedicated single-read 150-cycle Illumina NextSeq 550 flow cell. For the original study's pipeline: Because the immunoSEQ output held only junctional sequences and lacked quality scores, the filtering could not match the filtering applied to full-length reads. Sequences were annotated with PyIR, a Python wrapper for IgBLAST v1.9, and V/J genes and CDR3 were assigned using IMGT germline references. Reads were removed for weak V/J assignments (E-value above 1e-6), missing CDR3, stop codons, out-of-frame junctions, or ambiguous translated residues. V3J clonotypes were defined as sequences sharing an identical inferred V gene, J gene, and CDR3 amino acid sequence. The percentage overlap between two repertoires was calculated by dividing the number of shared unique clonotypes by the size of the smaller repertoire. Richness of each repertoire was evaluated using RTK rarefaction, the Chao1 estimator, and Recon v2.1 estimates of unobserved clonotypes. Generation probabilities were computed with OLGA for all TCRbeta clonotypes obtained by the gDNA method from a few donors. Imported from immuneACCESS, the table was reduced by TCRdb to in-frame sequences with V and J called. These copies leave out some clones; in studies compared against another copy, an unresolved V gene accounts for under half, and the cause of the remainder is not known. V, J and clone size derive from that table, while D and trimming were established from the DNA sequence. Here the sample has roughly 760,000 clones; 74% occur a single time. The ten largest clonotypes hold approximately 1.8% of the sample.

The sample was memory CD4+ T cells sorted from blood. According to the study, the label for this sample's cell subset or site signals: CD45RA-negative fraction. This clonotype was obtained from a woman in her thirties in good health. The V gene is TRBV27 and the J gene is TRBJ2-5; 12 central nucleotides agree with TRBD1. Here is the DNA: TGTGCCAGCAGTTTAAGGGGACAGGGGGCGCTCTGGGAGACCCAGTACTTC. It codes for CASSLRGQGALWETQYF.